Listed here is a single T cell receptor beta chain. The antigen remains unidentified. This entry belongs to a study of shared clonotypes between healthy human individuals. V trimming: 9 bases; J trimming: 6 bases; junction bases outside the gene matches: 10. Per the germline V gene, CDR1 is LNHDA and CDR2 is SQIVND (reference sequence). The CDR3 is made up of 15 amino acids. Study findings and constraints: A reduction in generation probabilities was seen for non-shared clonotypes relative to those shared by all four donors.

Repertoires were generated with immunoSEQ multiplex PCR, while TCRdb's copy carries only in-frame clones and drops some. The table lists a few million clones, 85% to 95% of them singletons. Nashville, Tennessee was home to all donors, each a Caucasian adult. The CD4+ fraction was divided into a CD45RA+ naive subset and a CD45RA-negative memory subset. This sequence originates from a man between 18 and 35 years old in good health. Some clones in this sample may be carry-over from other donors' samples. Specimen: naive CD4+ T cells from PBMCs. The subset is: CD45RA+ positively selected. The chain uses TRBV19 and TRBJ1-5; 11 bases fit TRBD1. CDR3 nucleotide sequence: TGTGCCAGCCGACACCGGGACAGGGGGTTTCAGCCCCAGCATTTT. It translates to CASRHRDRGFQPQHF.